A selection of T cell receptor beta chains follows, all from one sample in a study of blood T cell repertoires in COVID-19. Sequenced by immunoSEQ multiplex PCR; TCRdb stores in-frame clones only, minus some. The profile shows 200,000 to 250,000 clones, around 86% of them singletons. Sequencing was carried out using PBMCs or T cells enriched from blood (not recorded which). The receptors originated from a woman in her forties with acute COVID-19. CDR3s include the opening cysteine and the closing phenylalanine or tryptophan. The D gene is left open where the match is weak. Not all rows give a size; the values are once, few, many and, for expanded clones, a class.

v_call	j_call	clone_size	d_call	cdr3_nt	cdr3_aa
TRBV5-4	TRBJ2-2	NA	NA	TGTGCCAGCAGCCTACCCCCAGGGGAATACGGGGAGCTGTTTTTT	CASSLPPGEYGELFF
TRBV10-3	TRBJ1-5	NA	NA	TGTGCCATCAGTGAGGTGACGGAGAATCAGCCCCAGCATTTT	CAISEVTENQPQHF
TRBV15	TRBJ1-3	NA	NA	TGTGCCACCAGCAGAGAAGGAGCGGGATTTAGCTCTGGAAACACCATATATTTT	CATSREGAGFSSGNTIYF
TRBV18	TRBJ1-4	NA	NA	TGTGCCAGCTCAAGGAGCAGGTCGGAGGTCGAAAAACTGTTTTTT	CASSRSRSEVEKLFF
TRBV24-1	TRBJ1-1	NA	TRBD1	TGTGCCACCAGTGACCCGAAACAGGGGGGGAGCACTGAAGCTTTCTTT	CATSDPKQGGSTEAFF
TRBV19	TRBJ1-2	NA	NA	TGTGCCAGTAGTGTCGGGACAAACTATGGCTACACCTTC	CASSVGTNYGYTF
TRBV27	TRBJ1-2	NA	TRBD1	TGTGCCAGCAGTTCCCCTGGACAGGGGGGAAACTATGGCTACACCTTC	CASSSPGQGGNYGYTF
TRBV10-3	TRBJ1-1	NA	NA	TGTGCCATCAGTGGGTCCAATGAAGCTTTCTTT	CAISGSNEAFF
TRBV5-1	TRBJ2-7	NA	TRBD2	TGCGCCAGCAGCCGGGTCGTCAGTAGCGGGGGGGCTTACGAGCAGTACTTC	CASSRVVSSGGAYEQYF
TRBV2	TRBJ2-5	NA	TRBD2	TGTGCCAGCACTAAGATGGGACTAGCGGAAGAGACCCAGTACTTC	CASTKMGLAEETQYF
TRBV6-6	TRBJ1-5	NA	NA	TGTGCCAGCACCCGACTGGGGCCAGCCGAAGGGGGGCCCCAGCATTTT	CASTRLGPAEGGPQHF
TRBV6-5	TRBJ2-3	NA	NA	TGTGCCAGCATGGTTACTGCCACAGATACGCAGTATTTT	CASMVTATDTQYF
TRBV4-3	TRBJ2-1	NA	TRBD2	TGCGCCAGCAGCCAAGATCCTAGCGGGGGGGCTTACAATGAGCAGTTCTTC	CASSQDPSGGAYNEQFF
TRBV14	TRBJ2-2	NA	NA	TGTGCCAGCAGCCACCCGACAGAGAACACCGGGGAGCTGTTTTTT	CASSHPTENTGELFF
TRBV21-1	TRBJ1-4	NA	NA	TGTGCCAGAAAACAGGGGTCGGTTGAAAAACTGTTTTTT	CARKQGSVEKLFF
TRBV15	TRBJ1-5	NA	NA	TGTGCCACCAGCAGAGAGTTTCCCCGCCGGAGAAACAATCAGCCCCAGCATTTT	CATSREFPRRRNNQPQHF
TRBV7-9	TRBJ2-1	NA	NA	TGTGCCAGCCGTGGGGCCAAACCTCGGGATGAGCAGTTCTTC	CASRGAKPRDEQFF
TRBV6-5	TRBJ1-2	NA	NA	TGTGCCAGCAGTTACCAGGGTTTGGAAGGCTACACCTTC	CASSYQGLEGYTF
TRBV29-1	TRBJ1-2	NA	TRBD1	TGCAGCGTTGGGAAAGGGCATGGACAGGGAGATGGCTACACCTTC	CSVGKGHGQGDGYTF
TRBV27	TRBJ2-3	NA	TRBD2	TGTGCCAGCAGTTTATCTAGCGGGGGTACAGATACGCAGTATTTT	CASSLSSGGTDTQYF
TRBV3-1/TRBV3-2	TRBJ2-1	NA	NA	TGTGCCAGCAGTAAACGGGGGGCCCTTTACAATGAGCAGTTCTTC	CASSKRGALYNEQFF
TRBV19	TRBJ1-1	few	TRBD1	TGTGCCAGTAGTACGGGACAGCAAAAGACTGAAGCTTTCTTT	CASSTGQQKTEAFF
TRBV29-1	TRBJ2-3	once	NA	TGCAGCCACGACGGGACAGATACGCAGTATTTT	CSHDGTDTQYF
TRBV24-1	TRBJ1-2	NA	TRBD1	TGTGCCACCAGTGATTTCACCGGACAGGGAGAAGGCTACACCTTC	CATSDFTGQGEGYTF
TRBV6-6	TRBJ1-4	few	NA	TGTGCCAGCAGTTACTTAGACACGATGGAAAAACTGTTTTTT	CASSYLDTMEKLFF
TRBV6-1	TRBJ2-3	few	NA	TGTGCCAGCAGTGAGCTTCAAGTGAGAGGGCTTTACACAGATACGCAGTATTTT	CASSELQVRGLYTDTQYF
TRBV2	TRBJ2-3	NA	TRBD1	TGTGCCAGCAGTGAGAGACAGGGGACAGATACGCAGTATTTT	CASSERQGTDTQYF
TRBV9	TRBJ1-5	NA	NA	TGTGCCAGCAGCGTCGCGGATCATCAGCCCCAGCATTTT	CASSVADHQPQHF
TRBV12-5	TRBJ1-2	few	NA	TGTGCTAGTGGTCCCTCAGGGCCTTATGGCTACACCTTC	CASGPSGPYGYTF
TRBV29-1	TRBJ2-7	NA	TRBD1	TGCAGCGTTCGGATCGGGACAGCGCTCTCCTACGAGCAGTACTTC	CSVRIGTALSYEQYF
TRBV19	TRBJ1-1	few	NA	TGTGCCAGTAGTATCAGGGACACTGAAGCTTTCTTT	CASSIRDTEAFF
TRBV5-1	TRBJ1-1	NA	NA	TGCGCCAGCAGCCTGACAGTAGGGGTCACTGAAGCTTTCTTT	CASSLTVGVTEAFF
TRBV7-8	TRBJ1-1	NA	TRBD1	TGTGCCAGCAGCGCGCCCCCCGGGACAGGGGGCACTGAAGCTTTCTTT	CASSAPPGTGGTEAFF
TRBV12-3/TRBV12-4	TRBJ1-5	NA	TRBD1	TGTGCCAGCACCGGACAGGGGGATCAGCCCCAGCATTTT	CASTGQGDQPQHF
TRBV20-1	TRBJ2-3	NA	TRBD1	TGCAGTGCTAGTACCTTTCGTCAGGGGGCCCGAGATACGCAGTATTTT	CSASTFRQGARDTQYF
TRBV27	TRBJ1-1	NA	NA	TGTGCCAGCAAGAGTACAGGAAGGAACACTGAAGCTTTCTTT	CASKSTGRNTEAFF
TRBV18	TRBJ1-3	NA	NA	TGTGCCAGCTCACCTTGGGAGAACTCTGGAAACACCATATATTTT	CASSPWENSGNTIYF
TRBV13	TRBJ2-1	NA	TRBD2	TGTGCCAGCAGCTTCGGGACTAGCGGGGGCAATGAGCAGTTCTTC	CASSFGTSGGNEQFF
TRBV7-8	TRBJ2-1	NA	NA	TGTGCCAGCAGCTTAGCAAGACAGTTCCCCTCCTACAATGAGCAGTTCTTC	CASSLARQFPSYNEQFF
TRBV6-6	TRBJ1-1	NA	TRBD1	TGTGCCAGCAGGACTGGACAGGGGGCGGTTACTGAAGCTTTCTTT	CASRTGQGAVTEAFF
TRBV19	TRBJ2-2	NA	NA	TGTGCCAGTAGTATCTCTCGGCGGCCGAACACCGGGGAGCTGTTTTTT	CASSISRRPNTGELFF
TRBV10-2	TRBJ2-4	NA	TRBD1	TGCGCCAGCAGTGAGCTCCAATCGTCAGGGGGCACCAAAAACATTCAGTACTTC	CASSELQSSGGTKNIQYF
TRBV3-1/TRBV3-2	TRBJ2-5	NA	TRBD2	TGTGCCAGCAGCCATCTACGAGGACTAGCGGGGGAAGAGACCCAGTACTTC	CASSHLRGLAGEETQYF
TRBV3-1/TRBV3-2	TRBJ2-2	NA	NA	TGTGCCAGCAGCCAACGAGGTGCGGCGCGGGCCGGGGAGCTGTTTTTT	CASSQRGAARAGELFF
TRBV2	TRBJ1-1	NA	NA	TGTGCCAGCAGTGAAGGTTTCAGTGACACTGAAGCTTTCTTT	CASSEGFSDTEAFF